This record concerns one T cell receptor (beta chain) sequence. As yet, its antigen is unknown. In nominal health when sampled, donors likely had unrecorded immune exposures nonetheless. After removal of 6 bases from V and 2 bases from J, the junction contained 6 bases not matched to a gene. Looked up from germline, CDR1 is MNHEY and CDR2 is SVGAGI. The CDR3 has 15 residues. The PCR used 60 Vbeta and 13 Jbeta primers. Method: immunoSEQ multiplex PCR; TCRdb's copy keeps in-frame clones and lacks some. Among about 150,000 clones listed, over 70% were seen once. The sample is drawn from a study of cytomegalovirus exposure and HLA in healthy donors. About the research overall: A prior study identified approximately 110 million unique TCR beta sequences from about 180 million T cells.

Study-wide points: The study dropped some indistinguishable V segments, TRBV6-2 and TRBV6-3 among them. Trimming of TCR beta V- and J-genes showed a link, identified in a later analysis, to a missense DCLRE1C variant.

The TCR was taken from a man aged 25 to 40 in good health and CMV-seronegative. The chain has TRBV6-5 and TRBJ2-3; TRBD2 matches 9 bases. Sequencing used PBMCs. The CDR3 nucleotides are TGTGCCAGCAGCCTTCAGCGGGGGGCCACAGATACGCAGTATTTT. Translation gives CASSLQRGATDTQYF.